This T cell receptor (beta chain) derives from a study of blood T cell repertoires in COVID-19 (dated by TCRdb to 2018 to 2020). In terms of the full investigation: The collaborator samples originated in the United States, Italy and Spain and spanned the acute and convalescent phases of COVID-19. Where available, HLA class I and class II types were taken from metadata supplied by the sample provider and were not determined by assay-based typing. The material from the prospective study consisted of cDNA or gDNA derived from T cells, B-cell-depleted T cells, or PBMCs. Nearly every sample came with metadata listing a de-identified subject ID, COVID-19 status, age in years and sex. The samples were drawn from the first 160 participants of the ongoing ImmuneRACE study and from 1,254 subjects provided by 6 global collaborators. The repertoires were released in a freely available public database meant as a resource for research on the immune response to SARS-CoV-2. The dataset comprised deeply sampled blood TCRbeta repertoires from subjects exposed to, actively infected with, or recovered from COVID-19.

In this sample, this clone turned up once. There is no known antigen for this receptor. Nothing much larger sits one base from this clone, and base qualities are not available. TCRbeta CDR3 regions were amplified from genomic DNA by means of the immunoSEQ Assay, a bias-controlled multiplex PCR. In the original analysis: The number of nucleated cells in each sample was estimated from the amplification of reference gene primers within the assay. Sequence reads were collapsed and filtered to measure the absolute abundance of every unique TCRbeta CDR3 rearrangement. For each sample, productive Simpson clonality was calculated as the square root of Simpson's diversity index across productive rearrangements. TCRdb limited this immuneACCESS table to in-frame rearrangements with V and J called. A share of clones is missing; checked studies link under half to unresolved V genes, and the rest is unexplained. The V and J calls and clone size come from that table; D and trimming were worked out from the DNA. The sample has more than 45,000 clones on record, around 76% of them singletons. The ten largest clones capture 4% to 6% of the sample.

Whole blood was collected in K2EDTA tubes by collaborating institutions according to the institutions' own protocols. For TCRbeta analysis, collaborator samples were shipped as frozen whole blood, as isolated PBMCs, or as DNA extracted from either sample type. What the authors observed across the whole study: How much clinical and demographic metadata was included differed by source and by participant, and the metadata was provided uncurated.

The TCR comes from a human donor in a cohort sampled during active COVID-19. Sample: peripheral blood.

This receptor has the CDR3 CATSAQGANPGYTF. DNA sequence: TGTGCCACCAGTGCGCAGGGGGCGAATCCTGGCTACACCTTC. The chain links TRBV24-1 with TRBJ1-2; TRBD1 aligns with 8 central bases. From the cysteine up to the phenylalanine, the CDR3 has a length of 14 residues. Only CDR3 DNA remains: 42 bases, in frame from the first base. The germline V gene sets CDR1 to KGHDR and CDR2 to SFDVKD. V ends up 5 bases short and J 7 bases short, with an unmatched junction base count of 8.